The 20 T cell receptor beta chains given below trace back to one sample, sequenced in a study of blood T cell repertoires in COVID-19. TCRdb's copy holds only in-frame clones and misses some; the assay was immunoSEQ multiplex PCR. The data hold 150,000 to 200,000 clones, with 65% to 90% observed a single time. Specimen: peripheral blood. All receptors derive from a human donor in a cohort sampled during active COVID-19.

CDR3 in amino acids: CASSYSTLPGANVLTF. The DNA of the CDR3 is TGTGCCAGCAGTTACTCGACTCTTCCTGGGGCCAACGTCCTGACTTTC. This chain uses TRBV6-2 or TRBV6-3 with TRBJ2-6; D is unclear. CDR1 and CDR2 (germline): MNHEY, SVGEGT. The CDR3 has 16 amino acids. V lost 0 bases to trimming and J lost 2 bases, with 8 bases between them.

The V and J genes are TRBV7-3 and TRBJ1-1; 8 positions match TRBD1. The CDR3 is 15 residues long. J was trimmed by 3 bases and V by 4 bases; bases with no gene match: 7. The germline V gene encodes CDR1 SGHTA and CDR2 FQGTGA. The CDR3 nucleotides are TGTGCCAGCAGCTCAGGACAGGGTGGTTACACTGAAGCTTTCTTT. The encoded protein is CASSSGQGGYTEAFF.

V and J are TRBV5-4 and TRBJ2-5, with 8 bases identical to TRBD2. The trim removed 0 bases at V and 4 bases at J, leaving 5 bases unmatched. The CDR3 loop spans 15 amino acids. CDR1 and CDR2 (germline): SGHNT, YYREEE (reference sequence). The CDR3 reads CASSLAAGEGETQYF. In DNA form, the CDR3 reads TGTGCCAGCAGCTTGGCAGCGGGAGAGGGAGAGACCCAGTACTTC.

The chain links TRBV7-9 to TRBJ2-2; TRBD1 matches at 7 bases. The CDR3 has 16 residues. With 2 bases clipped from V and 4 bases from J, the junction kept 7 bases outside the gene matches. CDR1 and CDR2 from the germline V gene are SEHNR and FQNEAQ (reference sequence). The DNA of the CDR3 is TGTGCCAGCAGCTTACAACAGGGGTCGGGCACCGGGGAGCTGTTTTTT. This codes for CASSLQQGSGTGELFF.

The V call is TRBV25-1, the J call TRBJ2-5; maybe TRBD2 (5 bases). V lost 1 base, J lost 4 bases, and 10 bases lay in between. This CDR3 is built from 14 residues. Germline V gene sequence: CDR1 MGHDK, CDR2 SYGVNS. The CDR3 is CASSEFGVRETQYF. As DNA, the CDR3 is TGTGCCAGCAGTGAATTCGGGGTACGAGAGACCCAGTACTTC.

This clone was seen only once. The V gene is TRBV10-1, the J gene TRBJ2-7; the D is unclear. Germline loops: CDR1 WNHNN, CDR2 SYGVQD (reference sequence). The V end was cut by 0 bases, the J end by 4 bases, with 7 bases between. CDR3 length: 13 residues. CDR3 amino acids: CASSESTGYEQYF. The CDR3 bases are TGCGCCAGCAGTGAGTCCACCGGGTACGAGCAGTACTTC.

The chain is built from TRBV6-2 or TRBV6-3 and TRBJ2-7; TRBD1 matches at 9 bases. The CDR3 covers 14 residues. Germline V gene data show CDR1 as MNHEY and CDR2 as SVGEGT. V lost 5 bases to trimming and J lost 2 bases; unmatched junction nucleotides: 4. For the CDR3, the DNA is TGTGCCAGCAGTCTCACAGGGGGCCCCTACGAGCAGTACTTC. Its translation is CASSLTGGPYEQYF.

This chain connects TRBV24-1 to TRBJ2-7; possibly TRBD2 for D (6 bases). The CDR3 consists of 15 residues. The ends were cut back, 9 bases at V and 4 bases at J, with 21 bases in the middle. The germline gives CDR1 KGHDR, CDR2 SFDVKD. In DNA, the CDR3 is TGTGCCACCCTTCTAAGCGGGCGAGGCTTTTACGAGCAGTACTTC. It encodes CATLLSGRGFYEQYF.

This clone was recorded once. V and J are TRBV29-1 and TRBJ2-7; 10 nucleotides agree with TRBD2. The germline gives CDR1 SQVTM, CDR2 ANQGSEA. The CDR3 loop spans 15 amino acids. Trimming cost V 6 bases and J 2 bases; bases outside gene matches: 10. The CDR3 DNA is TGCAGCGTCGCCTCTCCTAGCGGGAGAACCTACGAGCAGTACTTC. Translation gives CSVASPSGRTYEQYF.

The rearrangement links TRBV6-5 to TRBJ2-7, with D unclear. The V end lost 5 bases, the J end lost 0 bases, and 11 bases lay between the germline ends. This CDR3 spans 14 amino acids. Germline CDR1 is MNHEY and CDR2 is SVGAGI. The CDR3 sequence is CASSPTMSSYEQYF. DNA of the CDR3: TGTGCCAGCAGTCCGACAATGAGCTCCTACGAGCAGTACTTC.

CDR3 in DNA: TGTGCCAGCAGCTTATCGACAGGGCTCTCTGGAAACACCATATATTTT. It yields the protein CASSLSTGLSGNTIYF. The J gene is TRBJ1-3, the V gene TRBV7-2; 7 nucleotides agree with TRBD1. CDR1 is SGHTA, CDR2 FQGNSA, per germline. V lost 2 bases, J lost 0 bases, and 4 bases stayed unmatched. The CDR3 covers 16 residues.

In its sample, this clone was seen a few times. V and J are TRBV7-9 and TRBJ2-7; D is ambiguous. V lost 4 bases to trimming and J lost 2 bases, with 9 bases between them. This CDR3 has 13 amino acids. CDR1 is SEHNR and CDR2 is FQNEAQ in the germline V gene (reference sequence). In DNA form, the CDR3 reads TGTGCCAGCAGCTCGGAGCTTACCTACGAGCAGTACTTC. This translates into CASSSELTYEQYF.

V is TRBV6-5 and J is TRBJ1-2; 9 positions agree with TRBD1. This CDR3 has 14 amino acids. The junction had 10 bases not matched to a gene; V was cut back by 6 bases and J by 8 bases. Per germline, CDR1 MNHEY and CDR2 SVGAGI. CDR3 in amino acids: CASSSAGQGVGYTF. The CDR3 DNA follows: TGTGCCAGCAGCTCCGCGGGACAGGGAGTAGGCTACACCTTC.

This clone has more than one count but fewer than ten. The chain recombines TRBV18 with TRBJ1-1; D unresolved. V lost 0 bases and J lost 5, with 7 bases in between. CDR3 length: 13 amino acids. Looked up from germline, CDR1 is KGHSH and CDR2 is LQKENI. CDR3 DNA: TGTGCCAGCTCACCACCCTGGGAGACTGAAGCTTTCTTT. As protein: CASSPPWETEAFF.

The gene calls are TRBV27 and TRBJ2-1; no firm D call. V dropped 2 bases and J dropped 0 bases, with 8 bases sitting between them. The CDR3 is 15 amino acids. The V gene's germline CDR1 is MNHEY and CDR2 SMNVEV (reference sequence). Written as DNA, the CDR3 is TGTGCCAGCAGTTTAGAGTGGAGCTCCTACAATGAGCAGTTCTTC. This gives the protein CASSLEWSSYNEQFF.

The gene calls are TRBV19 and TRBJ2-5, with a possible D match to TRBD1 (6 bases). The germline V gene encodes CDR1 LNHDA and CDR2 SQIVND (reference sequence). Trimming pared 6 bases from V and 0 bases from J, leaving 11 bases between. This CDR3 region has 14 residues. The CDR3: CASSPDRYQETQYF. The CDR3 DNA is TGTGCCAGTAGCCCGGACAGATACCAAGAGACCCAGTACTTC.

This sequence joins TRBV4-1 and TRBJ2-7, with 8 bases lining up with TRBD1. This CDR3 comprises 15 residues. Germline CDR1 reads MGHRA; CDR2 reads YSYEKL. V lost 2 bases and J lost 2; bases outside the gene matches: 5. CDR3 DNA sequence: TGCGCCAGCAGCCAAACGACAGGGGTCACCTACGAGCAGTACTTC. It codes for CASSQTTGVTYEQYF.

This chain connects TRBV5-1 to TRBJ2-7; 11 nucleotides align to TRBD1. V was clipped by 4 bases and J by 4 bases; unmatched bases: 4. This CDR3 is built from 14 residues. Per the germline V gene, CDR1 is SGHRS and CDR2 is YFSETQ. CDR3 residues: CASSRTGGIYEQYF. The CDR3 bases are TGCGCCAGCAGCCGGACAGGGGGCATATACGAGCAGTACTTC.

The V and J genes are TRBV28 and TRBJ1-3; 7 bases map to TRBD1. The CDR3 contains 16 residues. With 8 bases clipped from V and 0 bases from J, the junction kept 10 bases outside the gene matches. Germline V gives CDR1 MDHEN, CDR2 SYDVKM. This chain's CDR3 is CASGQDVSSSGNTIYF. In nucleotides, the CDR3 is TGTGCCAGCGGACAGGACGTAAGTTCCTCTGGAAACACCATATATTTT. Complete variable domain (other parts from reference TRBV28 and TRBJ1-3): DVKVTQSSRYLVKRTGEKVFLECVQDMDHENMFWYRQDPGLGLRLIYFSYDVKMKEKGDIPEGYSVSREKKERFSLILESASTNQTSMYLCASGQDVSSSGNTIYFGEGSWLTVV.

The chain links TRBV10-3 to TRBJ2-2, with D tentatively TRBD1 (5 bases). Trimming stripped 11 bases from V and 3 bases from J, with 16 bases between. CDR3 size: 14 residues. Looked up from germline, CDR1 is ENHRY and CDR2 is SYGVKD. The CDR3 region is CAAKAGSDTGELFF. CDR3 in DNA: TGTGCCGCAAAGGCAGGGTCGGACACCGGGGAGCTGTTTTTT.